The subject of this entry is one T cell receptor beta chain. Its antigen is unknown. J lost 11 bases, V lost 11 bases, and 7 bases had no gene match. The CDR3 consists of 10 residues. Germline V gives CDR1 LNHDA, CDR2 SQIVND (reference sequence). Only in-frame clones appear in the TCRdb table, and some are missing; sequencing was by immunoSEQ multiplex PCR. The data contain 110,000 or so clones, around 66% of them seen just once; the ten biggest clones take up about 26%. The sample originates from a study of shared clonotypes between healthy human individuals. Study results and caveats: What limited the represented genetic and exposure-history diversity was the small number of donors. Sharing across a few donors was seen in 4.5% to 5.5% of naive CD4 clonotypes. Collection of samples was limited to blood; tissue repertoires likely differ.

The chain joins TRBV19 to TRBJ2-5; the match to TRBD1 covers 8 bases. The clonotype originates from a woman aged 25 to 39 in good health. Input material: memory CD8+ T cells sorted from blood. Subset indicated: CD45RO+ cells pooled with CCR7-negative TemRA cells. The CDR3 loop is CAQGRTGQYF. The CDR3 nucleotides read TGTGCCCAAGGCAGGACAGGGCAGTACTTC.